This T cell receptor beta chain originates from a study of OX40 agonist ivuxolimab in advanced cancers. About the study: A male proportion of 82.7% was recorded, with mean age approximately 60 years and range about 23 to 90.

Notes on this clone: Antigen unknown.

The protocol was immunoSEQ multiplex PCR, while the TCRdb copy is restricted to in-frame clones and leaves out a portion. This table holds about 71,000 clones, 94% found once. Study-level points and caveats: The antigen specificity of the peripheral T cells (those that were expanded) was not determined. Clonal expansion among partial responders at 0.1-3.0 mg/kg ranked near the lowest.

From germline, CDR1 is SQVTM and CDR2 ANQGSEA. This CDR3 is built from 14 residues. V shed 3 bases and J 4 bases; nucleotides not matched to a gene: 8. The TCR was taken from an adult with an advanced solid tumor such as melanoma, head and neck, liver or kidney cancer. This specimen consisted of CD4+ or CD8+ T cells sorted from blood, obtained in a trial of the OX40 agonist ivuxolimab. This chain connects TRBV29-1 to TRBJ1-2; 7 positions match TRBD1. Here the CDR3 reads CSVDRGAEIYGYTF. The CDR3 DNA follows: TGCAGCGTTGACAGGGGGGCGGAAATCTATGGCTACACCTTC.